The entry below gives a single T cell receptor (beta chain) sequence along with its context. Its antigen is as yet unknown. The data belong to a study of human T cells and chemical hapten exposure. Study outcomes and limitations: Unchanged with DPC sensitization were TCRs above 1 in 1000 frequency.

The germline V and J ends were trimmed by 4 bases and 0 bases, with 22 bases remaining between them. This CDR3 region has 19 residues. Methods used by the authors: Sampled TCR counts reached a median of roughly 98,000 per sample, with values ranging from about 23,224 to 700,000. A single record per CDR3 protein comes from TCRdb applying MiXCR to the RACE reads. TCRdb's processing, not the authors', yielded these V and J calls. Of about 340,000 distinct CDR3 sequences detected, around 7% appear once; the ten largest clones hold roughly 7.9%. Time point noted: patch test 1, 2 weeks after DPC sensitization. Treatment in this sample: therapeutic diphenylcyclopropenone sensitization with weekly scalp DPC. At every patch-test visit, blood was drawn before the patch test was applied. Alopecia patients deemed DPC-suitable, aged 18 to 70, excluding pregnancy.

The sequence was collected from a woman aged 18-35 years with alopecia areata. Some clones in this sample may be carry-over from other donors' samples. The V call is TRBV12-3 or TRBV12-4, the J call TRBJ1-5; D is unclear. The starting material was whole blood, obtained in connection with sensitization to the hapten diphenylcyclopropenone (DPC). The CDR3 bases are TGTGCCAGCAGTTCCTCGCTACCACCGAGGCCCGATAGCAATCAGCCCCAGCATTTT. Protein: CASSSSLPPRPDSNQPQHF.